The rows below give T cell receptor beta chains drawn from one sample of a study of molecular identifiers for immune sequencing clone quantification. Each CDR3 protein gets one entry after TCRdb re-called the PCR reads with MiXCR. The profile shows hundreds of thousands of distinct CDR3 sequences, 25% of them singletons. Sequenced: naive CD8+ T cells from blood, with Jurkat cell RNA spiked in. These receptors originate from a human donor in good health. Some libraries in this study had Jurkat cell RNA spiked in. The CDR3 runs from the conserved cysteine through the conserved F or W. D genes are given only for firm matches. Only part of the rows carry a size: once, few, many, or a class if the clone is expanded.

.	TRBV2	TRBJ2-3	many	CASRVGSGTDTQYF	TGTGCCAGCAGGGTCGGGAGTGGCACAGATACGCAGTATTTT
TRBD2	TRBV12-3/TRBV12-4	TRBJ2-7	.	CASSSPLSAGDAYEQYF	TGTGCCAGCAGCTCCCCCTTGTCTGCGGGGGATGCCTACGAGCAGTACTTC
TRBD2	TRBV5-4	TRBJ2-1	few	CASSWGTSGGNEQFF	TGTGCCAGCAGCTGGGGGACTAGCGGGGGTAATGAGCAGTTCTTC
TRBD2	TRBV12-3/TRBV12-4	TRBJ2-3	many	CASRYTGLADPTSTDTQYF	TGTGCCAGCAGATATACGGGACTAGCGGACCCGACTAGCACAGATACGCAGTATTTT
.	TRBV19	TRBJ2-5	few	CASSMSSYQETQYF	TGTGCCAGTAGTATGTCCAGTTACCAAGAGACCCAGTACTTC
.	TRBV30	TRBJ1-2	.	CAWGEASYGYTF	TGTGCCTGGGGGGAGGCTTCCTATGGCTACACCTTC
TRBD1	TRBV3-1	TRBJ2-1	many	CASSPRATGDNEQFF	TGTGCCAGCAGCCCCCGCGCCACAGGGGACAATGAGCAGTTCTTC
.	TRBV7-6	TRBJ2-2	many	CASSLYATGVPALTGELFF	TGTGCCAGCAGCTTATACGCCACGGGGGTCCCAGCCCTCACCGGGGAGCTGTTTTTT
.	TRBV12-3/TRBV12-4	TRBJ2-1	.	CASRSDSHNEQFF	TGTGCCAGCAGGTCGGACAGCCACAATGAGCAGTTCTTC
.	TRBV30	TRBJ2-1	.	CAWSFSGSYNEQFF	TGTGCCTGGAGCTTTAGCGGTTCCTACAATGAGCAGTTCTTC
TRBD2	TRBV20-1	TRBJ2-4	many	CSAQVTVAGRQQNIQYF	TGCAGTGCACAAGTTACAGTAGCGGGACGCCAACAAAACATTCAGTACTTC
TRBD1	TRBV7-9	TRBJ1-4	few	CASSPALTGGLEKLFF	TGTGCCAGCAGCCCCGCGCTGACAGGGGGCTTGGAAAAACTGTTTTTT
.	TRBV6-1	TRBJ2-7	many	CASSELLDSSPGYEQYF	TGTGCCAGCAGTGAACTATTGGACAGCTCCCCCGGCTACGAGCAGTACTTC
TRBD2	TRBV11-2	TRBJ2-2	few	CASSQTGTSPGELFF	TGTGCCAGCAGCCAGACCGGGACTAGCCCCGGGGAGCTGTTTTTT
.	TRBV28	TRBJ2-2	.	CASSPFPEELFF	TGTGCCAGCAGTCCATTTCCCGAGGAGCTGTTTTTT
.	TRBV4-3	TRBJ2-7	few	CASSHPGTEQYF	TGCGCCAGCAGCCATCCAGGGACCGAGCAGTACTTC
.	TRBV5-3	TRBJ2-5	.	CACSLGGTPGGETQYF	TGTGCCTGCAGCTTGGGCGGGACACCGGGGGGAGAGACCCAGTACTTC
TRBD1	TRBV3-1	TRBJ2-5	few	CASSQPIPGQGYQETQYF	TGTGCCAGCAGCCAACCTATTCCGGGACAGGGCTACCAAGAGACCCAGTACTTC
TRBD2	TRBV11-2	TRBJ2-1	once	CASSFAAGDVEQFF	TGTGCCAGCAGCTTTGCAGCGGGAGATGTTGAGCAGTTCTTC
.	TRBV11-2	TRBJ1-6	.	CASSWDIASPLHF	TGTGCCAGCAGCTGGGACATAGCTTCACCCCTCCACTTT
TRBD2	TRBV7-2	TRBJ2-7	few	CASSWVIGVRGDFYEQYF	TGTGCCAGCAGCTGGGTGATAGGGGTTCGGGGGGACTTCTACGAGCAGTACTTC
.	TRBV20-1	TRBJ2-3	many	CSARGLASMADTQYF	TGCAGTGCTAGGGGGTTGGCTAGCATGGCAGATACGCAGTATTTT
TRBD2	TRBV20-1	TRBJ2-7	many	CSARDLAGGPHEQYF	TGCAGTGCTAGAGATTTGGCGGGAGGGCCACACGAGCAGTACTTC
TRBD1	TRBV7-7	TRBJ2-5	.	CASSLGTGAGAAQYF	TGTGCCAGCAGCTTAGGGACAGGGGCTGGAGCGGCCCAGTACTTC
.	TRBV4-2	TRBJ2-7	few	CASSQDRRMDEQYF	TGTGCCAGCAGCCAAGATCGAAGGATGGACGAGCAGTACTTC
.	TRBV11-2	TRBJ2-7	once	CASSLKPLLGYEPYF	TGTGCCAGCAGCCTAAAACCCCTACTAGGGTACGAGCCGTACTTC
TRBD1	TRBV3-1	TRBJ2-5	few	CASSPFDRDETQYF	TGTGCCAGCAGCCCCTTCGACAGGGACGAGACCCAGTACTTC
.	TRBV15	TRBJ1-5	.	CASSARDGNQPQHF	TGTGCCAGTTCAGCGAGGGATGGCAATCAGCCCCAGCATTTT
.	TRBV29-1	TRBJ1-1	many	CSVEKGGRAEAFF	TGCAGCGTTGAAAAGGGCGGGAGGGCTGAAGCTTTCTTT
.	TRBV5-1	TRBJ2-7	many	CASRAGGSYEQYF	TGCGCCAGCAGGGCCGGTGGGTCCTACGAGCAGTACTTC
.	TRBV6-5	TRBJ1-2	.	CASSYAQAYGYTF	TGTGCCAGCAGTTACGCCCAGGCATATGGCTACACCTTC
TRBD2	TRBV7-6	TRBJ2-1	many	CASSPSGGALNEQFF	TGTGCCAGCAGCCCAAGCGGGGGGGCGCTAAATGAGCAGTTCTTC
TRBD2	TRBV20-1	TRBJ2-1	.	CSAGLVGNEQFF	TGCAGTGCGGGACTAGTGGGCAATGAGCAGTTCTTC
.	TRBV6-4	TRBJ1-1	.	CASSDSIPPLGGTEAFF	TGTGCCAGCAGTGACTCGATCCCCCCCCTGGGGGGCACTGAAGCTTTCTTT
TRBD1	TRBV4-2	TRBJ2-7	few	CASSHDRGTYEQYF	TGTGCCAGCAGCCACGACAGGGGAACCTACGAGCAGTACTTC
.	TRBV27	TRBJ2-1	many	CASSPSAPGNEQFF	TGTGCCAGCAGTCCCTCGGCCCCCGGCAATGAGCAGTTCTTC
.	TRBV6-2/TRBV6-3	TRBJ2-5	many	CASSFHDEAQETQYF	TGTGCCAGCAGTTTCCATGACGAGGCCCAAGAGACCCAGTACTTC
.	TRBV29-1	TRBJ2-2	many	CSVELSVGSGELFF	TGCAGCGTTGAACTAAGTGTGGGTTCCGGGGAGCTGTTTTTT
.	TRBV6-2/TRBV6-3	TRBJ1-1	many	CASSPWTEMNTEAFF	TGTGCCAGCAGCCCTTGGACAGAGATGAACACTGAAGCTTTCTTT